Each of the 23 T cell receptor beta chains below was sequenced from the same sample in a study of T cell repertoires in cytomegalovirus infection. TCRdb recomputed calls from the reads with MiXCR, one row per CDR3 protein. The sample lists over 250,000 distinct CDR3 sequences; 20% to 30% were seen once. Sequencing input: PBMCs. These receptors were obtained from a human donor in good health (CMV status not recorded). Some clones in this sample may be carry-over from other donors' samples.

This clonotype was seen a handful of times. The rearrangement joins TRBV28 to TRBJ2-1; D gene unclear. The CDR3 length is 10 residues. Per germline, CDR1 MDHEN and CDR2 SYDVKM. The germline V and J ends were trimmed by 4 bases and 10 bases, with 5 bases remaining between them. The CDR3 coding sequence is TGTGCCAGCAGTTATGGGGAGCAGTTCTTC. Its translation is CASSYGEQFF. The variable domain in full, completed from reference TRBV28 and TRBJ2-1, reads DVKVTQSSRYLVKRTGEKVFLECVQDMDHENMFWYRQDPGLGLRLIYFSYDVKMKEKGDIPEGYSVSREKKERFSLILESASTNQTSMYLCASSYGEQFFGPGTRLTVL.

This chain links TRBV19 with TRBJ2-5; 8 nucleotides match TRBD2. The CDR3 runs to 15 residues. V lost 6 bases and J lost 5; bases outside the gene matches: 11. Germline CDR1 is LNHDA and CDR2 is SQIVND (reference sequence). The CDR3 loop reads CASSLAREGGETQYF. CDR3 coding DNA: TGTGCCAGTAGCCTAGCTCGGGAGGGAGGTGAGACCCAGTACTTC.

This clonotype was found a few times. The chain carries TRBV4-1 and TRBJ1-5; possible D gene TRBD1, 5 bases. The CDR3 length is 16 residues. Germline V lookup: CDR1 MGHRA, CDR2 YSYEKL. V dropped 0 bases and J dropped 4 bases, with 13 bases sitting between them. The CDR3 DNA follows: TGCGCCAGCAGCCAAGATATTTCGGGGGGAAATCAGCCCCAGCATTTT. Translating gives CASSQDISGGNQPQHF.

The V gene is TRBV30, the J gene TRBJ2-1; D may correspond to TRBD1 or TRBD2 (8 bases each). The length of the CDR3 is 16 residues. Germline-derived CDR1 and CDR2 are GTSNPN and SVGIG (reference sequence). V dropped 3 bases and J dropped 0 bases, with 15 bases sitting between them. The CDR3 spells CAWSRTGTSSYNEQFF. In DNA form, the CDR3 reads TGTGCCTGGAGCAGGACAGGGACTAGCTCCTACAATGAGCAGTTCTTC. The complete variable domain, with remaining parts taken from reference TRBV30 and TRBJ2-1, reads SQTIHQWPATLVQPVGSPLSLECTVEGTSNPNLYWYRQAAGRGLQLLFYSVGIGQISSEVPQNLSASRPQDRQFILSSKKLLLSDSGFYLCAWSRTGTSSYNEQFFGPGTRLTVL.

This clonotype appeared a single time. The V and J genes are TRBV9 and TRBJ1-2; D not certain. The CDR3 is 17 amino acids. V lost 0 bases and J 0 bases, leaving 15 bases between the germline ends. Germline CDR1 SGDLS, CDR2 YYNGEE. The CDR3 region is CASSVEAGPFTNYGYTF. The CDR3 nucleotides read TGTGCCAGCAGCGTAGAAGCAGGACCGTTTACTAACTATGGCTACACCTTC.

The chain links TRBV6-2 or TRBV6-3 to TRBJ2-5; 11 nucleotides match TRBD1. The CDR3 has 15 residues. The germline CDR1 and CDR2 sequences are MNHEY and SVGEGT. V gave up 4 bases and J gave up 2 bases; unmatched junction bases: 3. DNA for the CDR3: TGTGCCAGCAGTTGGGGACAGGGGGATCAAGAGACCCAGTACTTC. Translation gives CASSWGQGDQETQYF.

This clonotype has ten or more counts. The chain is built from TRBV24-1 and TRBJ2-7; the D call may be TRBD1 or TRBD2 (6 bases each). In germline, CDR1 is KGHDR, CDR2 SFDVKD. Trimming removed 4 bases at V and 6 bases at J, with 18 bases between. CDR3 length: 15 residues. The CDR3 bases are TGTGCCACCAGTGACTTTACAGGGACTCTCGGCGAGCAGTACGTC. This codes for CATSDFTGTLGEQYV.

The chain links TRBV5-1 to TRBJ1-1, with D hard to call. Germline CDR1 reads SGHRS; CDR2 reads YFSETQ. V lost 4 bases and J 5 bases, leaving 15 bases between the germline ends. This CDR3 is built from 14 residues. The CDR3 loop reads CASSVQDLGTEAFF. The CDR3 DNA reads as TGCGCCAGCAGCGTGCAGGATCTTGGAACTGAAGCTTTCTTT.

The chain combines TRBV29-1 with TRBJ2-2, with a weak D call TRBD1 (6 bases). From germline, CDR1 is SQVTM and CDR2 ANQGSEA. This CDR3 has 15 amino acids. Trimming left V 0 bases short and J 6 bases short, with 14 bases between. CDR3 nucleotides: TGCAGCGTTGAAGAAAGGGGGAGTACACCCGGGGAGCTGTTTTTT. This sequence encodes CSVEERGSTPGELFF.

This clonotype was detected once. Without the conserved terminal phenylalanine or tryptophan, this CDR3 likely stems from a read error. CDR3 residues: CASSLDTGNEQYL. In DNA, the CDR3 is TGCGCCAGCAGCTTGGACACAGGGAACGAGCAGTACTTA. The genes are TRBV5-1 and TRBJ2-7; TRBD1 is a possible D gene (6 bases). Germline assignment: CDR1 SGHRS and CDR2 YFSETQ. With 0 bases removed from V and 5 bases from J, the gap between germline ends came to 9 bases. This CDR3 has 13 amino acids.

This clonotype has just a few counts. The gene calls are TRBV11-2 and TRBJ1-4; 9 bases match TRBD1. The CDR3 totals 15 residues. The V and J ends lost 5 bases and 5 bases, in that order; junction bases with no gene match: 6. CDR1 is SGHAT, CDR2 FQNNGV, per germline. CDR3: CASSEPGQGNEKLFF. In DNA, the CDR3 is TGTGCCAGCAGCGAACCGGGACAGGGCAATGAAAAACTGTTTTTT. The full variable domain, completed using reference TRBV11-2 and TRBJ1-4, is EAGVAQSPRYKIIEKRQSVAFWCNPISGHATLYWYQQILGQGPKLLIQFQNNGVVDDSQLPKDRFSAERLKGVDSTLKIQPAKLEDSAVYLCASSEPGQGNEKLFFGSGTQLSVL.

This clonotype came up many times. The V gene is TRBV7-2, the J gene TRBJ1-1, with a tentative D call TRBD1 (6 bases). V was cut by 1 base and J by 4 bases, with 10 bases left in between. The CDR3 is 14 residues long. CDR1 is SGHTA and CDR2 is FQGNSA in the germline V gene. The CDR3, as DNA: TGTGCCAGCAGCTTAGGGGGACAATTCACTGAAGCTTTCTTT. Its protein product is CASSLGGQFTEAFF.

This clonotype was seen only a few times. This rearrangement joins TRBV20-1 to TRBJ1-1; the D is unclear. Germline lookup yields CDR1 DFQATT and CDR2 SNEGSKA (reference sequence). The length of the CDR3 is 14 residues. The V and J ends lost 1 base and 1 base respectively, with 10 bases between them. The CDR3 loop is CSARVGRWNTEAFF. The CDR3 coding sequence is TGCAGTGCTAGAGTGGGCAGATGGAACACTGAAGCTTTCTTT.

The chain carries TRBV28 and TRBJ2-2; D may be TRBD1 (6 bases). Trimming left V 6 bases short and J 2 bases short, with 16 bases between. CDR1 and CDR2 (germline): MDHEN, SYDVKM. The CDR3 sequence is 16 residues long. DNA of the CDR3: TGTGCCAGCAGCCAGACCAAGGACAGAAACACCGGGGAGCTGTTTTTT. Translation gives CASSQTKDRNTGELFF. Together with reference TRBV28 and TRBJ2-2, the CDR3 gives the full variable domain: DVKVTQSSRYLVKRTGEKVFLECVQDMDHENMFWYRQDPGLGLRLIYFSYDVKMKEKGDIPEGYSVSREKKERFSLILESASTNQTSMYLCASSQTKDRNTGELFFGEGSRLTVL.

The chain combines TRBV6-4 with TRBJ1-6; a possible D gene is TRBD1 (6 bases). Germline lookup yields CDR1 MRHNA and CDR2 SNTAGT. CDR3 size: 14 residues. V lost 2 bases and J lost 13, with 15 bases in between. The CDR3 is CASSDTNRDYPLHF. Here the CDR3 DNA reads TGTGCCAGCAGTGACACCAACAGGGACTATCCCCTCCACTTT.

This clonotype was picked up a small number of times. This sequence joins TRBV5-4 and TRBJ1-2; 8 nucleotides agree with TRBD1. The ends lost 0 bases at V and 3 bases at J; junction bases unmatched: 4. Germline assignment: CDR1 SGHNT and CDR2 YYREEE (reference sequence). The CDR3 has 15 amino acids. The CDR3: CASSLGTGKDYGYTF. CDR3 DNA: TGTGCCAGCAGCTTGGGGACAGGGAAGGACTATGGCTACACCTTC.

V usage is TRBV19 and J usage is TRBJ1-5, with D possibly TRBD1 on 5 matching bases. Germline CDR1 reads LNHDA; CDR2 reads SQIVND (reference sequence). The CDR3 is made up of 16 amino acids. Trimming removed 3 bases at V and 1 base at J, with 13 bases between. Here the CDR3 DNA reads TGTGCCAGTAGTATTTTAGGGGACCAAAGCAATCAGCCCCAGCATTTT. This sequence encodes CASSILGDQSNQPQHF.

This clonotype was seen ten or more times. The V gene is TRBV28, the J gene TRBJ2-1; 12 nucleotides align to TRBD2. CDR1 MDHEN and CDR2 SYDVKM come from the germline V gene. There are 15 residues in the CDR3. Germline trimming cut 6 bases from V and 9 bases from J; bases unmatched to any gene: 9. In nucleotides, the CDR3 is TGTGCCAGCAGCATGACTAGCGGGAGTCGTAGTGAGCAGTTCTTC. This gives the protein CASSMTSGSRSEQFF.

At least ten counts were recorded for this clonotype. This chain joins TRBV7-2 and TRBJ1-5; no clear D. Germline V lookup: CDR1 SGHTA, CDR2 FQGNSA. V lost 2 bases and J 0 bases, leaving 8 bases between the germline ends. CDR3 length: 15 residues. CDR3 nucleotide sequence: TGTGCCAGCAGCTTATTTGGCGATAGCAATCAGCCCCAGCATTTT. It encodes CASSLFGDSNQPQHF.

The rearrangement links TRBV6-6 to TRBJ1-1; D is perhaps TRBD1 (5 bases). In germline, CDR1 is MNHNY, CDR2 SVGAGI (reference sequence). The CDR3 spans 12 residues. Trimming took 2 bases from V and 8 from J, leaving 9 bases between them. The DNA of the CDR3 is TGTGCCAGCAGTTACGCCTACAGGGAAGCTTTCTTT. It translates to CASSYAYREAFF.

The gene calls are TRBV11-2 and TRBJ2-7; 14 nucleotides match TRBD2. Germline V gene lookup returns CDR1 SGHAT and CDR2 FQNNGV. The V and J ends lost 3 bases and 2 bases, in that order; junction bases with no gene match: 6. This CDR3 is built from 17 residues. In nucleotides, the CDR3 is TGTGCCAGCAGCTTCGAATCGGGACTAGCGGGGGCCTACGAGCAGTACTTC. Amino acid sequence: CASSFESGLAGAYEQYF.

This chain links TRBV20-1 with TRBJ2-5, with 7 bases lining up with TRBD2. Per germline, CDR1 DFQATT and CDR2 SNEGSKA (reference sequence). The CDR3 has 14 amino acids. Trimming at V came to 5 bases and at J to 2 bases, leaving 8 bases not matched to a gene. CDR3 region: CSAASGGGQETQYF. The CDR3 coding sequence is TGCAGTGCTGCCTCGGGGGGAGGACAAGAGACCCAGTACTTC.

At least ten counts were recorded for this clonotype. The chain employs TRBV28 and TRBJ1-5; no definite D call. V shed 6 bases and J shed 0 bases, with 12 bases lying between them. CDR3 size: 15 residues. Germline CDR1 is MDHEN and CDR2 is SYDVKM. The CDR3, as DNA: TGTGCCAGCAGGCGGACGGATAGTAGCAATCAGCCCCAGCATTTT. Its protein is CASRRTDSSNQPQHF.